The present entry profiles one T cell receptor beta chain with its context. Its antigen remains unknown. The entry originates in a study of CD8+ T cells in alopecia areata. Across the study: Oral tofacitinib, 5 to 10 mg twice daily, was given in an open-label trial. Overall study results and limits: The study found tofacitinib significantly decreased scalp clonality and expanded CD8+ clones among the top 100. There were also resident alphabeta T cells of normal skin sequenced in scalp samples.

The CDR3 extends over 12 amino acids. CDR1 SGHVS and CDR2 FNYEAQ come from the germline V gene. The germline V and J ends were trimmed by 1 base and 9 bases, with 7 bases remaining between them. Sequencing relied on a cDNA template that was reverse transcribed from extracted RNA. Measured with immunoSEQ multiplex PCR; TCRdb has only the in-frame clones, and not every one. The table records around 140,000 clones, 50% to 65% of them present only once. Treatment given: oral pan-JAK inhibitor, 5-10 mg twice daily. Collected material from alopecia areata patients comprised lesional scalp punch biopsies and peripheral blood.

The clonotype was recovered from a human donor with alopecia areata. The J gene is TRBJ2-1, the V gene TRBV7-6; no clear D. The sequencing used CD8+ T cells sorted from blood, collected at week 4, from a patient treated with tofacitinib. CDR3 loop: CASSLDRAEQFF. In DNA form, the CDR3 reads TGTGCCAGCAGCTTAGACAGAGCTGAGCAGTTCTTC.